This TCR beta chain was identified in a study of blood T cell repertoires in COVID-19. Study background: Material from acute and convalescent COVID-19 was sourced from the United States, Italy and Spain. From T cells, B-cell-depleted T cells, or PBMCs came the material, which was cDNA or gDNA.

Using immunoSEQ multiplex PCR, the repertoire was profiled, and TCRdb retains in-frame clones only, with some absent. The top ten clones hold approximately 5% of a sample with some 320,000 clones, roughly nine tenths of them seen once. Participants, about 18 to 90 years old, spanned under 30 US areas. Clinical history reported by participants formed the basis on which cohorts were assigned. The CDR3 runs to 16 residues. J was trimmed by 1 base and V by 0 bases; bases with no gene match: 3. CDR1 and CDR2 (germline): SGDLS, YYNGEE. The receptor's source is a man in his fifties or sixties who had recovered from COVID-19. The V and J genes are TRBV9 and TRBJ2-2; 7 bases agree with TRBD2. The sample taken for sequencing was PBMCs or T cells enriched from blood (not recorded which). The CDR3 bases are TGTGCCAGCAGCGTAGTGGCGGGAGTGAACACCGGGGAGCTGTTTTTT. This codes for CASSVVAGVNTGELFF.